The rows below give T cell receptor beta chains drawn from one sample of a study of shared clonotypes between healthy human individuals. Method: immunoSEQ multiplex PCR; TCRdb's copy keeps in-frame clones and lacks some. The sample contains around 980,000 clones, 75% to 80% of which appear only once. Sequencing used memory CD4+ T cells from PBMCs. Every receptor here comes from a man in his late teens or twenties in good health. Some clones in this sample may be carry-over from other donors' samples. The CDR3 runs from the conserved cysteine through the conserved F or W. D genes are given only for firm matches. Some rows mark clone size as missing; the rest say once, few, many or name a class of expanded clone.

j_gene: TRBJ2-3
v_gene: TRBV29-1
abundance: .
d_gene: TRBD2
CDR3nt: TGTTGTGGGGTAGGACTAGCGGGAGGTTCAGATACGCAGTATTTT
CDR3aa: CCGVGLAGGSDTQYF

j_gene: TRBJ2-7
v_gene: TRBV28
abundance: .
d_gene: TRBD1
CDR3nt: TGTGCCAGCAGTTTTGGGACAGGGGGGCCTTCCAACTACGAGCAGTACTTC
CDR3aa: CASSFGTGGPSNYEQYF

j_gene: TRBJ2-1
v_gene: TRBV28
abundance: once
d_gene: TRBD1
CDR3nt: TGTGCCAGCAGTCCTCAGGGACAGGGGGCTTACAATGAGCAGTTCTTC
CDR3aa: CASSPQGQGAYNEQFF

j_gene: TRBJ2-5
v_gene: TRBV27
abundance: .
d_gene: TRBD1
CDR3nt: TGTGCCAGCAGTACCCGACAGGGGGAGACCCAGTACTTC
CDR3aa: CASSTRQGETQYF

j_gene: TRBJ2-3
v_gene: TRBV7-8
abundance: .
d_gene: TRBD2
CDR3nt: TGTGCCAGCAGCAAGCGGGCCCGGGGGGAGACAGATACGCAGTATTTT
CDR3aa: CASSKRARGETDTQYF

j_gene: TRBJ2-7
v_gene: TRBV14
abundance: .
d_gene: .
CDR3nt: TGTGCCAGCAGCCGTTCCTCATACAGCCACGAGCAGTACTTC
CDR3aa: CASSRSSYSHEQYF

j_gene: TRBJ2-3
v_gene: TRBV7-3
abundance: .
d_gene: TRBD2
CDR3nt: TGTGCCAGCAGCTCCCGTGGGCTAGCGGGAGATGTAGATACGCAGTATTTT
CDR3aa: CASSSRGLAGDVDTQYF

j_gene: TRBJ1-4
v_gene: TRBV5-3
abundance: .
d_gene: .
CDR3nt: TGTGCCTCCGCGTGGAGTTGCCCAAAGGGTAATGAAAAACTGTTTTTT
CDR3aa: CASAWSCPKGNEKLFF

j_gene: TRBJ1-1
v_gene: TRBV9
abundance: .
d_gene: .
CDR3nt: TGTGCCAGCAGCGTAGAGAGGGACACTGAAGCTTTCTTT
CDR3aa: CASSVERDTEAFF

j_gene: TRBJ2-1
v_gene: TRBV7-3
abundance: .
d_gene: TRBD2
CDR3nt: TGTGCCAGCAGCTTAACAGCGGGGCCCAACAATGAGCAGTTCTTC
CDR3aa: CASSLTAGPNNEQFF

j_gene: TRBJ2-4
v_gene: TRBV28
abundance: .
d_gene: TRBD1
CDR3nt: TGTGCCAGCAGTCAGGGGGCGCGGGGAAACATTCAGTACTTC
CDR3aa: CASSQGARGNIQYF

j_gene: TRBJ2-2
v_gene: TRBV7-3
abundance: .
d_gene: TRBD2
CDR3nt: TGTGCCAGCAGCTTAAGGGAGGGGCCAGATCGTCCCGGGGAGCTGTTTTTT
CDR3aa: CASSLREGPDRPGELFF

j_gene: TRBJ2-7
v_gene: TRBV6-5
abundance: .
d_gene: .
CDR3nt: TGTGCCAGCAGTACAACCGGAGGGACCTACGAGCAGTACTTC
CDR3aa: CASSTTGGTYEQYF

j_gene: TRBJ1-1
v_gene: TRBV6-5
abundance: .
d_gene: TRBD1
CDR3nt: TGTGCCACCCAGACAGGGGCGGGGGCTTTCTTT
CDR3aa: CATQTGAGAFF

j_gene: TRBJ2-2
v_gene: TRBV2
abundance: .
d_gene: .
CDR3nt: TGTGCCAGCAGTATAGTCCGGACAGCCAGCACCGGGGAGCTGTTTTTT
CDR3aa: CASSIVRTASTGELFF

j_gene: TRBJ2-2
v_gene: TRBV5-1
abundance: .
d_gene: TRBD2
CDR3nt: TGCGCCAGCAGCTTGAGACCAGCGGGAAACACCGGGGAGCTGTTTTTT
CDR3aa: CASSLRPAGNTGELFF

j_gene: TRBJ2-7
v_gene: TRBV28
abundance: .
d_gene: .
CDR3nt: TGTGCCAGCAGGGCGATAATCGGAGGTGGGATATACGAGCAGTACTTC
CDR3aa: CASRAIIGGGIYEQYF

j_gene: TRBJ2-3
v_gene: TRBV7-2
abundance: .
d_gene: TRBD1
CDR3nt: TGTGCCAGCAGCTTAGACCCCGGGACAGGCACAGATACGCAGTATTTT
CDR3aa: CASSLDPGTGTDTQYF

j_gene: TRBJ1-2
v_gene: TRBV28
abundance: many
d_gene: .
CDR3nt: TGTGCCAGCAGCCCTCAGAGGGGCTCTTTCTATGGCTACACCTTC
CDR3aa: CASSPQRGSFYGYTF

j_gene: TRBJ2-1
v_gene: TRBV9
abundance: few
d_gene: .
CDR3nt: TGTGCCAGCAGCGTAGGACAGGACAGATCCCCCCAGCAGTTCTTC
CDR3aa: CASSVGQDRSPQQFF

j_gene: TRBJ2-5
v_gene: TRBV4-2
abundance: .
d_gene: .
CDR3nt: TGTGCCAGCAGCCAGAGAGCGGAAGAGACCCAGTACTTC
CDR3aa: CASSQRAEETQYF

j_gene: TRBJ1-2
v_gene: TRBV7-2
abundance: .
d_gene: .
CDR3nt: TGTGCCAGCAGCGCGGGCCCAGACAGATCAAACTATGGCTACACCTTC
CDR3aa: CASSAGPDRSNYGYTF

j_gene: TRBJ1-4
v_gene: TRBV4-1
abundance: .
d_gene: TRBD1
CDR3nt: TGCGCCAGCAGCCAAGATGGGGGGACAGTCGGTGAAAAACTGTTTTTT
CDR3aa: CASSQDGGTVGEKLFF

j_gene: TRBJ1-5
v_gene: TRBV5-5
abundance: .
d_gene: .
CDR3nt: TGTGCCAGCAGCGAGCAGGGTAGACTAAATCAGCCCCAGCATTTT
CDR3aa: CASSEQGRLNQPQHF

j_gene: TRBJ2-7
v_gene: TRBV7-9
abundance: .
d_gene: .
CDR3nt: TGTGCCAGCAGTTTTGACAGGTACCACGAGCAGTACTTC
CDR3aa: CASSFDRYHEQYF

j_gene: TRBJ2-1
v_gene: TRBV7-9
abundance: .
d_gene: .
CDR3nt: TGTGCCAGCAGCACAACACCACTGGAACTAGCCTCGGATGAGCAGTTCTTC
CDR3aa: CASSTTPLELASDEQFF

j_gene: TRBJ2-7
v_gene: TRBV6-4
abundance: .
d_gene: TRBD1
CDR3nt: TGTGCCAGCAGTGACTCACGGGGACAGGCTCACGAGCAGTACTTC
CDR3aa: CASSDSRGQAHEQYF

j_gene: TRBJ2-5
v_gene: TRBV5-1
abundance: .
d_gene: TRBD1
CDR3nt: TGCGCCAGCAGCTCGGGACAGGGGATTCAAGAGACCCAGTACTTC
CDR3aa: CASSSGQGIQETQYF

j_gene: TRBJ2-1
v_gene: TRBV6-6
abundance: .
d_gene: .
CDR3nt: TGTGCCAGCAGTTACGGACTTACCTCCGATGAGCAGTTCTTC
CDR3aa: CASSYGLTSDEQFF

j_gene: TRBJ1-2
v_gene: TRBV28
abundance: .
d_gene: .
CDR3nt: TGTGCCAGCAGTTACAGGGATTTCTATGGCTACACCTTC
CDR3aa: CASSYRDFYGYTF

j_gene: TRBJ2-5
v_gene: TRBV28
abundance: many
d_gene: .
CDR3nt: TGTGCCAGCACGTACGGGTCAGGGAAAGAGACCCAGTACTTC
CDR3aa: CASTYGSGKETQYF

j_gene: TRBJ2-1
v_gene: TRBV5-1
abundance: .
d_gene: TRBD2
CDR3nt: TGCGCCAGCAGCGACCTAGCGGGATCCTACAATGAGCAGTTCTTC
CDR3aa: CASSDLAGSYNEQFF

j_gene: TRBJ2-3
v_gene: TRBV7-2
abundance: .
d_gene: TRBD2
CDR3nt: TGTGCCAGCACGGTAGCGGGAGCAGTGACAGATACGCAGTATTTT
CDR3aa: CASTVAGAVTDTQYF

j_gene: TRBJ2-3
v_gene: TRBV7-9
abundance: .
d_gene: TRBD2
CDR3nt: TGTGCCAGCAGCTTAGGTCTAGCGGGAGGGGCAGATACGCAGTATTTT
CDR3aa: CASSLGLAGGADTQYF

j_gene: TRBJ1-2
v_gene: TRBV15
abundance: once
d_gene: .
CDR3nt: TGTGCCACCAGCACCTACAGTACCAGAGACTATGGCTACACCTTC
CDR3aa: CATSTYSTRDYGYTF

j_gene: TRBJ2-3
v_gene: TRBV19
abundance: .
d_gene: .
CDR3nt: TGTGCCAGTAGTATGAGTCGGGGAGATACGCAGTATTTT
CDR3aa: CASSMSRGDTQYF

j_gene: TRBJ2-4
v_gene: TRBV28
abundance: once
d_gene: .
CDR3nt: TGTGCCAGCAGTTTGGGTTCCGACATTCAGTACTTC
CDR3aa: CASSLGSDIQYF

j_gene: TRBJ1-5
v_gene: TRBV2
abundance: many
d_gene: TRBD1
CDR3nt: TGTGCCAGCAATAGGGGGCAGGGGGTTGGTCAGCCCCAGCATTTT
CDR3aa: CASNRGQGVGQPQHF

j_gene: TRBJ2-2
v_gene: TRBV5-4
abundance: few
d_gene: .
CDR3nt: TGTGCCAGCAGCTTGGGAAACTCCGGGGAGCTGTTTTTT
CDR3aa: CASSLGNSGELFF

j_gene: TRBJ2-7
v_gene: TRBV4-1
abundance: .
d_gene: .
CDR3nt: TGCGCCAGCAGCCCCTTAGGGCTCGGCCAGTACTTC
CDR3aa: CASSPLGLGQYF

j_gene: TRBJ2-7
v_gene: TRBV2
abundance: .
d_gene: .
CDR3nt: TGTGCCAGCAGTGAGGGGTTGGGAAAATCTTACGAGCAGTACTTC
CDR3aa: CASSEGLGKSYEQYF

j_gene: TRBJ2-2
v_gene: TRBV18
abundance: .
d_gene: .
CDR3nt: TGTGCCAGCTCACCAAATGTCCTCGGGAACACCGGGGAGCTGTTTTTT
CDR3aa: CASSPNVLGNTGELFF